This TCR beta chain was obtained from a study of response to subunit inactivated influenza vaccine. CDR1 is SGHAT, CDR2 FQDESV, per germline (reference sequence). V gave up 0 bases and J gave up 10 bases, with 10 bases separating them. CDR3 length: 13 amino acids. TCRdb itself ran the RT-PCR reads through MiXCR, one entry per CDR3 protein. The profile shows about 520,000 distinct CDR3 sequences, 9.5% to 13% of them singletons. This sequence originates from a man aged 50-59 years who received an inactivated influenza vaccine. The J gene is TRBJ2-1, the V gene TRBV11-1, with D perhaps matching TRBD2 (6 bases). The starting material was PBMCs from blood, obtained roughly 47 days after vaccination. The CDR3 DNA follows: TGTGCCAGCAGCTTAGCGACACGGGGGGAGCAGTTCTTC. Protein product: CASSLATRGEQFF.